The 19 T cell receptor beta chains given below trace back to one sample, sequenced in a study of T cell changes during pregnancy in multiple sclerosis. Generated by immunoSEQ multiplex PCR, the TCRdb table keeps only in-frame clones and is missing some. The data show about 73,000 clones, roughly 92% seen once. The source was peripheral blood, collected in the third trimester of pregnancy. These receptors all come from a female donor in good health, enrolled as a control in a pregnancy study.

The chain employs TRBV2 and TRBJ2-1; D might be TRBD2 (6 bases). This CDR3 is built from 11 residues. Trimming took off 7 bases at V and 12 bases at J, with 13 bases between the two ends. The germline gives CDR1 SNHLY, CDR2 FYNNEI. CDR3 DNA: TGTGCCAGCAATGGGGGACTGTGGCAGTTCTTC. This codes for CASNGGLWQFF.

The rearrangement joins TRBV29-1 to TRBJ1-6; 7 bases map to TRBD1. The CDR3 is made up of 13 amino acids. Germline V gives CDR1 SQVTM, CDR2 ANQGSEA. V shed 6 bases, J shed 7 bases, and the junction held 6 bases outside the gene matches. Written as DNA, the CDR3 is TGCAGCGTCAGGACAGGCTTAAATTCACCCCTCCACTTT. This encodes CSVRTGLNSPLHF.

The chain recombines TRBV4-2 with TRBJ1-2, with D possibly matching TRBD1 (6 bases). Germline lookup yields CDR1 LGHNA and CDR2 YNFKEQ. Trimming removed 1 base at V and 2 bases at J, with 14 bases between. The CDR3 runs to 16 residues. As DNA, the CDR3 is TGTGCCAGCAGCCAAGTTGGGAGGGGGTTGAACTATGGCTACACCTTC. It codes for CASSQVGRGLNYGYTF.

The chain links TRBV28 to TRBJ2-7, with 7 bases matching TRBD1. Unmatched junction bases numbered 6, after V lost 4 bases and J lost 0 bases. Germline V gene sequence: CDR1 MDHEN, CDR2 SYDVKM. CDR3 size: 15 residues. The CDR3 DNA sequence: TGTGCCAGCAGTTCGGACAGGCGCGTCTCCTACGAGCAGTACTTC. Its translation is CASSSDRRVSYEQYF.

The rearrangement joins TRBV4-1 to TRBJ1-3; D call uncertain. The CDR3 is 15 amino acids. V lost 0 bases to trimming and J lost 0 bases, with 6 bases between them. Germline CDR1 reads MGHRA; CDR2 reads YSYEKL. The CDR3 bases are TGCGCCAGCAGCCAAGAATCCTTCTCTGGAAACACCATATATTTT. Its protein is CASSQESFSGNTIYF.

This rearrangement joins TRBV10-3 to TRBJ2-7; 10 positions match TRBD1. CDR3 length equals 15 residues. Germline loops: CDR1 ENHRY, CDR2 SYGVKD. V lost 7 bases and J lost 4; bases outside the gene matches: 10. CDR3 amino acids: CAITRGGQGLYEQYF. As DNA, the CDR3 is TGTGCCATCACCAGAGGGGGACAGGGGTTATACGAGCAGTACTTC.

The chain recombines TRBV28 with TRBJ2-5, with TRBD1 as a possible D gene (6 bases). Trimming took off 5 bases at V and 3 bases at J, with 13 bases between the two ends. CDR1 is MDHEN, CDR2 SYDVKM, per germline. The CDR3 covers 14 residues. The CDR3 spells CASSIQGSKETQYF. Written as DNA, the CDR3 is TGTGCCAGCAGTATACAGGGCTCCAAAGAGACCCAGTACTTC. Full variable domain (outside the CDR3, taken from reference TRBV28 and TRBJ2-5): DVKVTQSSRYLVKRTGEKVFLECVQDMDHENMFWYRQDPGLGLRLIYFSYDVKMKEKGDIPEGYSVSREKKERFSLILESASTNQTSMYLCASSIQGSKETQYFGPGTRLLVL.

V and J are TRBV27 and TRBJ1-5, with unresolved D. There are 10 residues in the CDR3. The V gene lost 8 bases and the J gene lost 5 bases, with 4 bases spanning the gap. Germline CDR1 MNHEY, CDR2 SMNVEV (reference sequence). DNA for the CDR3: TGTGCCAGCTATTATCAGCCCCAGCATTTT. Residues: CASYYQPQHF.

CDR3 sequence reads: CAIKGQERDEQYF. CDR3 nucleotides: TGTGCCATCAAGGGACAGGAACGGGACGAGCAGTACTTC. V gene TRBV10-3 combines with J gene TRBJ2-7, with TRBD1 matching 8 bases. This CDR3 region has 13 residues. The J segment lost 5 bases and the V segment lost 7 bases, leaving 7 bases of the junction unmatched. CDR1 and CDR2 from the germline V gene are ENHRY and SYGVKD.

The chain combines TRBV7-9 with TRBJ1-5; D uncertain. This CDR3 is 13 amino acids long. Germline CDR1 and CDR2: SEHNR and FQNEAQ (reference sequence). The V end was cut by 5 bases, the J end by 3 bases, with 8 bases between. The CDR3 DNA follows: TGTGCCAGCAGCACGGGATTCAATCAGCCCCAGCATTTT. As protein: CASSTGFNQPQHF.

The rearrangement links TRBV5-1 to TRBJ1-2; 8 positions match TRBD1. The trim removed 0 bases at V and 4 bases at J, leaving 5 bases unmatched. CDR1 and CDR2 from the germline V gene are SGHRS and YFSETQ. CDR3 length: 15 residues. CDR3 residues: CASSLDPGGLYGYTF. The CDR3 region has the DNA TGCGCCAGCAGCTTGGATCCAGGGGGCCTCTATGGCTACACCTTC.

V usage is TRBV7-2 and J usage is TRBJ2-5; tentative D call: TRBD2 (5 bases). Germline values: CDR1 SGHTA, CDR2 FQGNSA. This CDR3 has 14 amino acids. With 4 bases removed from V and 7 bases from J, the gap between germline ends came to 16 bases. CDR3 loop: CASSSRTWGGTQYF. The DNA of the CDR3 is TGTGCCAGCAGCTCGCGGACTTGGGGTGGGACCCAGTACTTC.

This clone appeared a single time. V gene TRBV5-1 combines with J gene TRBJ2-3; D is ambiguous. Looked up from germline, CDR1 is SGHRS and CDR2 is YFSETQ. V lost 2 bases, J lost 2 bases, and 6 bases lay in between. CDR3 size: 13 residues. The CDR3 here is CASSFYNTDTQYF. CDR3 nucleotides: TGCGCCAGCAGCTTCTATAACACAGATACGCAGTATTTT.

V usage is TRBV6-5 and J usage is TRBJ2-3; 11 bases are shared with TRBD2. CDR3 size: 15 residues. In germline, CDR1 is MNHEY, CDR2 SVGAGI. V gave up 8 bases and J gave up 4 bases; unmatched junction bases: 8. The CDR3 is CASSPLAGVADTQYF. As DNA, the CDR3 is TGTGCCAGCTCCCCACTAGCGGGAGTTGCAGATACGCAGTATTTT.

This sequence joins TRBV4-2 and TRBJ2-1; 8 positions match TRBD2. The germline CDR1 and CDR2 sequences are LGHNA and YNFKEQ. The CDR3 runs to 15 residues. V lost 0 bases to trimming and J lost 9 bases; unmatched junction nucleotides: 7. The CDR3 DNA follows: TGTGCCAGCAGCCAAGAGCAAGCGGGAGTGGGTGAGCAGTTCTTC. This codes for CASSQEQAGVGEQFF.

This sequence joins TRBV7-8 and TRBJ1-4; 7 bases map to TRBD1. The CDR3 has 14 amino acids. V lost 4 bases to trimming and J lost 7 bases; unmatched junction nucleotides: 6. In germline, CDR1 is SGHVS, CDR2 FQNEAQ. The CDR3 DNA reads TGTGCCAGCAGCTCGACAGGGACTCGTGAAAAACTGTTTTTT. It specifies CASSSTGTREKLFF.

In DNA, the CDR3 is TGTGCCAGCAGTCGGACAGTATTTGACCAGCCCCAGCATTTT. Residues: CASSRTVFDQPQHF. The chain recombines TRBV27 with TRBJ1-5, with D possibly TRBD1 on 6 matching bases. The germline CDR1 and CDR2 sequences are MNHEY and SMNVEV (reference sequence). The CDR3 sequence is 14 residues long. V dropped 5 bases and J dropped 7 bases, with 15 bases sitting between them.

V and J are TRBV5-4 and TRBJ2-7; the D gene is possibly TRBD2 (6 bases). The CDR3 consists of 14 residues. V lost 0 bases to trimming and J lost 4 bases, with 11 bases between them. Germline CDR1 is SGHNT and CDR2 is YYREEE (reference sequence). This CDR3 reads CASSLDRAGYEQYF. CDR3 nucleotides: TGTGCCAGCAGCTTGGACCGGGCGGGGTACGAGCAGTACTTC.

CDR3 protein: CASSRRRASGFGYNEQFF. CDR3 DNA sequence: TGTGCCAGCAGCCGCCGGCGGGCTAGCGGGTTTGGCTACAATGAGCAGTTCTTC. The rearrangement uses TRBV4-2 and TRBJ2-1; 8 bases align to TRBD2. The CDR3 is 18 residues long. Trimming removed 4 bases from V and 3 bases from J; junction bases left unmatched: 14. CDR1 is LGHNA, CDR2 YNFKEQ, per germline.